One sample yielded the 32 T cell receptor beta chains listed below, sequenced in a study of blood T cell repertoires in COVID-19. The table came from immunoSEQ multiplex PCR; TCRdb's copy has only in-frame clones and leaves some out. The sample holds about 52,000 clones, about 82% seen once. The sequencing sample was made of peripheral blood. The receptors were sampled from a woman aged 80 or over with acute or convalescent COVID-19.

The gene calls are TRBV7-9 and TRBJ1-1; D is unresolved. The V gene lost 5 bases and the J gene lost 4 bases, with 14 bases spanning the gap. Germline assignment: CDR1 SEHNR and CDR2 FQNEAQ (reference sequence). CDR3 length equals 14 residues. CDR3 sequence reads: CASSLYALGTEAFF. The CDR3, as DNA: TGTGCCAGCAGCCTTTACGCCCTCGGCACTGAAGCTTTCTTT.

The V call is TRBV27, the J call TRBJ1-1; possibly TRBD1 for D (5 bases). Trimming cost V 6 bases and J 4 bases, with 18 bases left between them. The CDR3 has 15 residues. The germline V gene has CDR1 MNHEY and CDR2 SMNVEV (reference sequence). The CDR3: CASRGAGRAFTEAFF. CDR3 bases: TGTGCCAGCAGAGGCGCAGGGCGCGCGTTCACTGAAGCTTTCTTT.

This chain connects TRBV4-2 to TRBJ2-7, with TRBD2 identical over 12 bases. The CDR3 has 14 amino acids. Trimming took 4 bases from V and 5 from J; bases not matched to a gene: 3. The germline CDR1 and CDR2 sequences are LGHNA and YNFKEQ. Written as DNA, the CDR3 is TGTGCCAGCAGCCGAACTAGCGGGGGGAACGAGCAGTACTTC. Encoded protein: CASSRTSGGNEQYF.

The chain joins TRBV18 to TRBJ1-1; TRBD1 aligns across 7 bases. The CDR3 has 13 residues. Germline V gene lookup returns CDR1 KGHSH and CDR2 LQKENI. V lost 1 base to trimming and J lost 6 bases; unmatched junction nucleotides: 2. CDR3 in DNA: TGTGCCAGCTCACCACTGAGGGGGCCTGAAGCTTTCTTT. It translates to CASSPLRGPEAFF.

The V gene is TRBV6-4, the J gene TRBJ2-7; tentative D call: TRBD2 (6 bases). The V end was cut by 4 bases, the J end by 3 bases, with 10 bases between. Germline-derived CDR1 and CDR2 are MRHNA and SNTAGT. The CDR3 length is 13 residues. In nucleotides, the CDR3 is TGTGCCAGCAGTGCTAGCGTGGGCTACGAGCAGTACTTC. This sequence encodes CASSASVGYEQYF.

V and J are TRBV4-1 and TRBJ1-1; 7 bases agree with TRBD1. The CDR3 runs 14 residues. The J segment lost 1 base and the V segment lost 6 bases, leaving 5 bases of the junction unmatched. Germline CDR1 is MGHRA and CDR2 is YSYEKL. CDR3 residues: CASRSGTANTEAFF. DNA for the CDR3: TGCGCCAGCAGATCCGGGACAGCGAACACTGAAGCTTTCTTT.

The V gene is TRBV18, the J gene TRBJ1-6; 9 bases line up with TRBD1. The trim removed 3 bases at V and 5 bases at J, leaving 2 bases unmatched. The CDR3 extends over 15 amino acids. Germline CDR1 and CDR2: KGHSH and LQKENI. The CDR3 sequence is CASSPTGGDNSPLHF. Here the CDR3 DNA reads TGTGCCAGCTCACCCACAGGGGGCGATAATTCACCCCTCCACTTT.

J is TRBJ2-1 and V is TRBV5-6, with D perhaps TRBD2 (6 bases). This CDR3 is built from 14 residues. With 6 bases removed from V and 7 bases from J, the gap between germline ends came to 17 bases. Germline CDR1 and CDR2: SGHDT and YYEEEE. CDR3 amino acids: CASTPLRGGNEQFF. As DNA, the CDR3 is TGTGCCAGCACCCCTTTGAGAGGAGGGAATGAGCAGTTCTTC.

The chain links TRBV4-1 to TRBJ1-2; tentative D call: TRBD1 (5 bases). Germline values: CDR1 MGHRA, CDR2 YSYEKL. Trimming shortened V by 5 bases and J by 3 bases, and 10 bases separated the two germline ends. The CDR3 covers 13 residues. CDR3 in DNA: TGCGCCAGCAGCGGCCGGGGGGACTATGGCTACACCTTC. Its translation: CASSGRGDYGYTF.

This chain joins TRBV30 and TRBJ2-7; 7 positions match TRBD1. This CDR3 comprises 14 residues. Germline V lookup: CDR1 GTSNPN, CDR2 SVGIG (reference sequence). CDR3 amino acids: CAADSRDRLYEQYF. DNA for the CDR3: TGTGCTGCTGACAGCCGGGACAGACTCTACGAGCAGTACTTC.

This clone was seen a few times. V is TRBV5-1 and J is TRBJ2-1; TRBD2 matches at 8 bases. This CDR3 region has 15 residues. Trimming at V came to 4 bases and at J to 2 bases, leaving 5 bases not matched to a gene. In germline, CDR1 is SGHRS, CDR2 YFSETQ. CDR3 in amino acids: CASSPPGLAYNEQFF. CDR3 bases: TGCGCCAGCAGCCCTCCGGGACTAGCCTACAATGAGCAGTTCTTC.

J is TRBJ2-7 and V is TRBV2, with 8 bases lining up with TRBD1. The length of the CDR3 is 14 residues. V dropped 6 bases and J dropped 2; count of bases not matched to a gene: 6. Per the germline V gene, CDR1 is SNHLY and CDR2 is FYNNEI. In DNA, the CDR3 is TGTGCCAGCAGGGTAGGACAGGGCCCCTACGAGCAGTACTTC. It codes for CASRVGQGPYEQYF. The whole variable domain, remainder taken from reference TRBV2 and TRBJ2-7, is EPEVTQTPSHQVTQMGQEVILRCVPISNHLYFYWYRQILGQKVEFLVSFYNNEISEKSEIFDDQFSVERPDGSNFTLKIRSTKLEDSAMYFCASRVGQGPYEQYFGPGTRLTVT.

The chain couples TRBV19 to TRBJ1-2, with D possibly matching TRBD1 (5 bases). CDR3 length: 14 residues. V was shortened by 5 bases and J by 8 bases, with 18 bases between the two germline ends. Germline CDR1 LNHDA, CDR2 SQIVND (reference sequence). This chain's CDR3 is CASSLPGLSGGYTF. Here the CDR3 DNA reads TGTGCCAGTAGTCTCCCGGGACTAAGCGGGGGCTACACCTTC.

The rearrangement joins TRBV5-1 to TRBJ2-5; 9 bases are a match to TRBD1. This CDR3 has 15 residues. Trimming took 4 bases from V and 3 from J; bases not matched to a gene: 7. Germline CDR1 is SGHRS and CDR2 is YFSETQ. CDR3 bases: TGCGCCAGCAGCCGGCCGGGACAGGGTAAAGAGACCCAGTACTTC. Its translation: CASSRPGQGKETQYF. Using reference TRBV5-1 and TRBJ2-5 for the parts outside the CDR3, the full variable domain is KAGVTQTPRYLIKTRGQQVTLSCSPISGHRSVSWYQQTPGQGLQFLFEYFSETQRNKGNFPGRFSGRQFSNSRSEMNVSTLELGDSALYLCASSRPGQGKETQYFGPGTRLLVL.

The CDR3 here is CASNIPGIYNEQFF. The CDR3 DNA sequence: TGTGCCAGCAACATACCGGGGATCTACAATGAGCAGTTCTTC. The rearrangement uses TRBV9 and TRBJ2-1; D is perhaps TRBD2 (5 bases). CDR1 SGDLS and CDR2 YYNGEE come from the germline V gene. The CDR3 covers 14 residues. V lost 6 bases to trimming and J lost 3 bases, with 13 bases between them. Looking up the rest from reference TRBV9 and TRBJ2-1 gives the full variable domain: DSGVTQTPKHLITATGQRVTLRCSPRSGDLSVYWYQQSLDQGLQFLIQYYNGEERAKGNILERFSAQQFPDLHSELNLSSLELGDSALYFCASNIPGIYNEQFFGPGTRLTVL.

Comment on this clone: In the same sample, other DNA sequences code for this CDR3. J is TRBJ2-7 and V is TRBV11-2; D unresolved. V was shortened by 1 base and J by 6 bases, with 4 bases between the two germline ends. This CDR3 spans 11 amino acids. Germline lookup yields CDR1 SGHAT and CDR2 FQNNGV. This CDR3 reads CASSLAREQYF. The CDR3 region has the DNA TGTGCCAGCAGCTTAGCTCGCGAGCAGTACTTC. The whole variable domain, filled in from reference TRBV11-2 and TRBJ2-7, reads EAGVAQSPRYKIIEKRQSVAFWCNPISGHATLYWYQQILGQGPKLLIQFQNNGVVDDSQLPKDRFSAERLKGVDSTLKIQPAKLEDSAVYLCASSLAREQYFGPGTRLTVT.

The V and J genes are TRBV14 and TRBJ2-3, with 7 bases that match TRBD2. The CDR3 runs to 14 residues. V trimming: 3 bases; J trimming: 3 bases; junction bases outside the gene matches: 3. From germline, CDR1 is SGHDN and CDR2 FVKESK. CDR3 DNA sequence: TGTGCCAGCAGCCACTGGGGGGGGACAGATACGCAGTATTTT. It encodes CASSHWGGTDTQYF. Combining the CDR3 with reference TRBV14 and TRBJ2-3 gives the whole variable domain EAGVTQFPSHSVIEKGQTVTLRCDPISGHDNLYWYRRVMGKEIKFLLHFVKESKQDESGMPNNRFLAERTGGTYSTLKVQPAELEDSGVYFCASSHWGGTDTQYFGPGTRLTVL.

A remark on this clone: A read error may produce the germline difference seen at one junction end. The V gene is TRBV18, the J gene TRBJ1-4, with TRBD1 matching 7 bases. Germline V lookup: CDR1 KGHSH, CDR2 LQKENI. CDR3 length: 16 residues. CDR3 nucleotides: TGTGCCAGCTCCCCACAGGGGCGGTCAACTAATGAAAAACTGTTTTTT. It encodes CASSPQGRSTNEKLFF.

The J gene is TRBJ1-1, the V gene TRBV2; 8 bases fit TRBD1. V trimming: 7 bases; J trimming: 1 base; junction bases outside the gene matches: 8. The V gene's germline CDR1 is SNHLY and CDR2 FYNNEI. The CDR3 totals 15 residues. The CDR3 nucleotides are TGTGCCAGCACGGACAGGGAATTACGGAACACTGAAGCTTTCTTT. Its translation is CASTDRELRNTEAFF.

The chain carries TRBV5-1 and TRBJ1-2; 7 bases match TRBD1. The CDR3 runs 14 residues. Germline loops: CDR1 SGHRS, CDR2 YFSETQ. The junction had 6 bases not matched to a gene; V was cut back by 1 base and J by 6 bases. Here the CDR3 DNA reads TGCGCCAGCAGCTTGCTACAGGGGAAGGATGGCTACACCTTC. Its protein is CASSLLQGKDGYTF.

This clone has a single count. This chain uses TRBV5-1 with TRBJ1-1; D ambiguous. Between the trimmed V and J ends, which lost 0 bases and 1 base, there was a span of 7 bases. The germline V gene encodes CDR1 SGHRS and CDR2 YFSETQ. CDR3 length equals 14 residues. In DNA, the CDR3 is TGCGCCAGCAGCTTGGTGAGGGCGAACACTGAAGCTTTCTTT. It is translated as CASSLVRANTEAFF.

The chain has TRBV7-9 and TRBJ1-2; D possibly corresponds to TRBD1 (5 bases). The CDR3 length is 13 residues. V was pared by 5 bases and J by 8 bases, with 15 bases between. Germline lookup yields CDR1 SEHNR and CDR2 FQNEAQ (reference sequence). CDR3 protein: CASSPQGGQGYTF. The CDR3 region has the DNA TGTGCCAGCAGCCCTCAGGGAGGGCAGGGCTACACCTTC.

The chain links TRBV29-1 to TRBJ2-7, with D maybe TRBD2 (6 bases). The ends were cut back, 8 bases at V and 7 bases at J, with 24 bases in the middle. The CDR3 spans 14 residues. Germline loops: CDR1 SQVTM, CDR2 ANQGSEA. The CDR3 is CSIKWEVPLAEQYV. Written as DNA, the CDR3 is TGCAGCATCAAATGGGAGGTCCCCCTGGCGGAGCAGTACGTC.

The chain uses TRBV28 and TRBJ2-1; 7 positions match TRBD2. With 5 bases clipped from V and 3 bases from J, the junction kept 7 bases outside the gene matches. This CDR3 is 15 amino acids long. CDR1 is MDHEN, CDR2 SYDVKM, per germline. The CDR3 is CASSARGGNYNEQFF. The CDR3 region has the DNA TGTGCCAGCAGTGCTCGCGGGGGTAACTACAATGAGCAGTTCTTC.

This clone was detected only a few times. The chain employs TRBV3-1 (or the pseudogene TRBV3-2) and TRBJ1-3; no clear D. Germline-derived CDR1 and CDR2 are LGHDT and YNNKEL (reference sequence). V dropped 0 bases and J dropped 0 bases, with 12 bases sitting between them. The length of the CDR3 is 17 residues. The CDR3 DNA reads TGTGCCAGCAGCCAAGAGGGCAGGCGTAGCTCTGGAAACACCATATATTTT. It encodes CASSQEGRRSSGNTIYF.

The chain has TRBV18 and TRBJ1-1; 8 bases match TRBD1. Germline assignment: CDR1 KGHSH and CDR2 LQKENI. CDR3 length: 14 amino acids. V lost 5 bases to trimming and J lost 3 bases; unmatched junction nucleotides: 5. CDR3 bases: TGTGCCAGCTCATCCGGACAGGGTCACACTGAAGCTTTCTTT. As protein: CASSSGQGHTEAFF.

This clone occurred once. The V and J genes are TRBV9 and TRBJ2-3; 9 bases line up with TRBD2. Trimming removed 0 bases from V and 1 base from J; junction bases left unmatched: 3. The CDR3 is 16 amino acids. The V gene's germline CDR1 is SGDLS and CDR2 YYNGEE. The CDR3 reads CASSVAPSGGTDTQYF. DNA for the CDR3: TGTGCCAGCAGCGTAGCTCCTAGCGGGGGCACAGATACGCAGTATTTT.

The V gene is TRBV19, the J gene TRBJ1-5; D might be TRBD1 (5 bases). The V end lost 2 bases, the J end lost 11 bases, and 16 bases lay between the germline ends. The CDR3 totals 14 residues. Germline V CDR1 and CDR2: LNHDA, SQIVND (reference sequence). CDR3 region: CASSITGLGGAQHF. The CDR3, as DNA: TGTGCCAGTAGTATAACGGGGCTTGGGGGGGCCCAGCATTTT.

CDR3 sequence: CASSSSGGNTEAFF. CDR3 sequence (DNA): TGTGCCAGCAGTAGTTCGGGGGGGAACACTGAAGCTTTCTTT. The chain recombines TRBV6-4 with TRBJ1-1; weak D call: TRBD1 (5 bases). The CDR3 consists of 14 residues. V lost 5 bases to trimming and J lost 1 base, with 11 bases between them. Germline CDR1 and CDR2: MRHNA and SNTAGT.

CDR3 sequence reads: CASSLTSGSANEQFF. The CDR3 DNA reads as TGTGCCAGCAGCCTGACTAGCGGGAGTGCCAATGAGCAGTTCTTC. The chain uses TRBV14 and TRBJ2-1; 12 nucleotides match TRBD2. This CDR3 comprises 15 residues. The V and J ends lost 4 bases and 6 bases, in that order; junction bases with no gene match: 4. The germline V gene has CDR1 SGHDN and CDR2 FVKESK.

In its sample, this clone was seen once. The chain has TRBV5-1 and TRBJ1-6; D may be TRBD1 (5 bases). This CDR3 comprises 14 residues. The germline gives CDR1 SGHRS, CDR2 YFSETQ. Deletions cut 5 bases from V and 8 bases from J, with 14 bases between. The CDR3 DNA reads as TGCGCCAGCAGTTCGGGGGAAGTGGATTCACCCCTCCACTTT. Protein: CASSSGEVDSPLHF.

J is TRBJ2-3 and V is TRBV18, with 9 bases aligning to TRBD1. V shed 3 bases and J 4 bases; nucleotides not matched to a gene: 2. Germline V gives CDR1 KGHSH, CDR2 LQKENI. The CDR3 totals 14 residues. CDR3 amino acids: CASSPDRGPDTQYF. The CDR3 DNA reads TGTGCCAGCTCACCGGACAGGGGCCCAGATACGCAGTATTTT.